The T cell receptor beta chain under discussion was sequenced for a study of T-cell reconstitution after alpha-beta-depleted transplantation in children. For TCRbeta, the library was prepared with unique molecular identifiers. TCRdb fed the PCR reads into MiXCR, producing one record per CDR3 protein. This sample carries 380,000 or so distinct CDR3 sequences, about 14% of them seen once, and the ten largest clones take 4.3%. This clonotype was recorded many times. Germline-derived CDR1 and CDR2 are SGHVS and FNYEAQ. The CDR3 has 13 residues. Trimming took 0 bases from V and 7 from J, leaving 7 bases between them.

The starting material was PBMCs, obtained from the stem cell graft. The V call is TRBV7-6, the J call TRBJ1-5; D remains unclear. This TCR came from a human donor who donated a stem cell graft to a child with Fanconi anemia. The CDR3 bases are TGTGCCAGCAGCTTAGCTGTGGGGCAGCCCCAGCATTTT. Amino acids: CASSLAVGQPQHF.